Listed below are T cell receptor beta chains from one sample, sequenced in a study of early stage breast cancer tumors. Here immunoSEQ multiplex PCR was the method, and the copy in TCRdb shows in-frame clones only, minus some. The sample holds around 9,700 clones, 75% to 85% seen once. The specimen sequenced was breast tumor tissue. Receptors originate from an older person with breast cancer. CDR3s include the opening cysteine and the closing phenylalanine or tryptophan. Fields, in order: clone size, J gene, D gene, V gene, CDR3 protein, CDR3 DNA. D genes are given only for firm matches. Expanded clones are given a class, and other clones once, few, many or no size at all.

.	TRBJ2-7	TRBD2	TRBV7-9	CASSSGLAGVEQYF	TGTGCCAGCAGCTCCGGACTAGCGGGAGTCGAGCAGTACTTC
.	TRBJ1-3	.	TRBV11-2	CASSLVYGSGNTIYF	TGTGCCAGCAGCTTAGTATACGGCTCTGGAAACACCATATATTTT
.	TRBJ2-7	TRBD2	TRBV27	CASGTSGAYEQYF	TGTGCCAGCGGGACTAGCGGGGCCTACGAGCAGTACTTC
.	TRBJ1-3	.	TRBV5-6	CASSSGRRAGNTIYF	TGTGCCAGCAGCTCAGGGCGGAGGGCTGGAAACACCATATATTTT
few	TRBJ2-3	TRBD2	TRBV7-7	CASSSGLAGGRDTQYF	TGTGCTAGCAGCTCGGGACTAGCGGGAGGGCGCGATACGCAGTATTTT
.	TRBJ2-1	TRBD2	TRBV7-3	CASSSSGSYNEQFF	TGTGCCAGCAGCTCTAGCGGGAGCTACAATGAGCAGTTCTTC
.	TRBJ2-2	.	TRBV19	CASSISRNTGELFF	TGTGCCAGTAGTATCTCTAGGAACACCGGGGAGCTGTTTTTT
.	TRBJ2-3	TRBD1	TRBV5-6	CASSWETGLGTDTQYF	TGTGCCAGCAGCTGGGAGACAGGGTTGGGTACAGATACGCAGTATTTT
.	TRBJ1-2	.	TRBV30	CAWTGNYGYTF	TGTGCCTGGACAGGGAACTATGGCTACACCTTC
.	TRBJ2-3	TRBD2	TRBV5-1	CASSLVAGSTDTQYF	TGCGCCAGCAGCTTGGTAGCGGGAAGCACAGATACGCAGTATTTT
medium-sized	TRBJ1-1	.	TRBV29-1	CSVDGGSLTEAFF	TGCAGCGTTGATGGAGGGAGTTTAACTGAAGCTTTCTTT
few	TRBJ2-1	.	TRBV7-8	CASSLALWGDEQFF	TGTGCCAGCAGCTTAGCTTTATGGGGAGACGAGCAGTTCTTC
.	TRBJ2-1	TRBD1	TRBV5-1	CASSSGQSNNEQFF	TGCGCCAGCAGCTCGGGACAGTCTAACAATGAGCAGTTCTTC
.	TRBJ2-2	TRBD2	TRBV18	CASSPPTSGKGELFF	TGTGCCAGCTCACCACCGACTAGCGGGAAGGGGGAGCTGTTTTTT
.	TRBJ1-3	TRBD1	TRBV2	CASRGQGAGNTIYF	TGTGCCAGCAGGGGACAGGGGGCTGGAAACACCATATATTTT
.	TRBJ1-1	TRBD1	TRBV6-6	CASSRPGQEAFF	TGTGCCAGCAGCCGACCGGGACAGGAAGCTTTCTTT
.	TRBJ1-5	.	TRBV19	CASSIEERNQPQHF	TGTGCCAGTAGTATAGAAGAGCGGAATCAGCCCCAGCATTTT
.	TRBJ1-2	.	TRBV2	CASIRRGGANYGYTF	TGTGCCAGCATTCGGCGGGGCGGCGCTAACTATGGCTACACCTTC
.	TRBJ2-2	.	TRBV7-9	CASSRQSWNTGELFF	TGTGCCAGCAGCCGACAGAGCTGGAACACCGGGGAGCTGTTTTTT
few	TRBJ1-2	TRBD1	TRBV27	CASSGRDRYIGGYGYTF	TGTGCCAGCAGCGGCCGGGACAGATATATAGGCGGCTATGGCTACACCTTC
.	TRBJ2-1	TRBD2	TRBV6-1	CASSGGGLAGGPSYNEQFF	TGTGCCAGCAGTGGTGGGGGACTAGCGGGGGGACCCTCCTACAATGAGCAGTTCTTC
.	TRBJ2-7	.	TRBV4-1	CASSPRGSEQYF	TGCGCCAGCAGCCCCCGGGGATCCGAGCAGTACTTC
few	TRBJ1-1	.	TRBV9	CASSVKTGVMNTEAFF	TGTGCCAGCAGCGTAAAGACAGGAGTTATGAACACTGAAGCTTTCTTT
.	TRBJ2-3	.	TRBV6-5	CASTTGSADTQYF	TGTGCCAGCACCACCGGGTCTGCAGATACGCAGTATTTT
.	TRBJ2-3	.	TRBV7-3	CASSLQNTDTQYF	TGTGCCAGCAGCTTACAGAACACAGATACGCAGTATTTT
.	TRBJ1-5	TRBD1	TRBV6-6	CASRRQGNSNQPQHF	TGTGCCAGCAGGCGACAGGGAAATAGCAATCAGCCCCAGCATTTT
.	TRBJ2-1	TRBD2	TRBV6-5	CASSGGGGVRNEQFF	TGTGCCAGCAGTGGCGGCGGGGGGGTCAGGAATGAGCAGTTCTTC
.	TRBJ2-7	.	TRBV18	CASSPRSDSSYEQYF	TGTGCCAGCTCACCAAGGTCGGACAGCTCCTACGAGCAGTACTTC
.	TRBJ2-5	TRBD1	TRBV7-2	CASSLDAGGLETQYF	TGTGCCAGCAGCTTAGACGCAGGGGGCCTGGAGACCCAGTACTTC
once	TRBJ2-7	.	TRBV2	CASSPVWEQYF	TGTGCCAGCAGCCCGGTGTGGGAGCAGTACTTC
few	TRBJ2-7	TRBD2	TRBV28	CASSSGGLATKYEQYF	TGTGCCAGCAGTTCTGGAGGACTAGCGACTAAATACGAGCAGTACTTC
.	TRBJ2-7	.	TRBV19	CASSIGGLSSYEQYF	TGTGCCAGTAGTATCGGCGGGCTGAGCTCCTACGAGCAGTACTTC